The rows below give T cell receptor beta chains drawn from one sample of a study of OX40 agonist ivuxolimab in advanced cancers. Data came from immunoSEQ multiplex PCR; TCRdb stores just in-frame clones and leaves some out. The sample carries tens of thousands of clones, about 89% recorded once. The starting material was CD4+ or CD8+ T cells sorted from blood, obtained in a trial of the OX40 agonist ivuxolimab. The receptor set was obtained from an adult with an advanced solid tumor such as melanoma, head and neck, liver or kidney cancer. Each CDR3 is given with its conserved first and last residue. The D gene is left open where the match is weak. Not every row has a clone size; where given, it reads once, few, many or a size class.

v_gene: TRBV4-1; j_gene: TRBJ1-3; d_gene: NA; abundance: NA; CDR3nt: TGCGCCAGCAGCCTCGACAACTCTGGAAACACCATATATTTT; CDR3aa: CASSLDNSGNTIYF
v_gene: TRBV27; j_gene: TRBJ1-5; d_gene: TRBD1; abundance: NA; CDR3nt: TGTGCCAGCAGACTGACAGGGGACAATCAGCCCCAGCATTTT; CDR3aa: CASRLTGDNQPQHF
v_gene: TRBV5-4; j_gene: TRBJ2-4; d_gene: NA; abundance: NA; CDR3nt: TGTGCCAGCAGCTTCATGGGAGATTTGATAAACATTCAGTACTTC; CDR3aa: CASSFMGDLINIQYF
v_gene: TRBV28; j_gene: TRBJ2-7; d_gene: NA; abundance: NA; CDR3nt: TGTGCCAGCAGTCCCAATCCCCGGGACAAATACTACGAGCAGTACTTC; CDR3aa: CASSPNPRDKYYEQYF
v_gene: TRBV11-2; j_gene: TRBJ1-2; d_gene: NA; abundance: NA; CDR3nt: TGTGCCAGCAGCTTAGATTTGGGGTCTGGCTACACCTTC; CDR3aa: CASSLDLGSGYTF
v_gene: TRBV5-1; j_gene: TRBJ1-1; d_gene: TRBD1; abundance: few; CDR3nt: TGCGCCAGCAGCTTGGACAGGGGCGGCACTGAAGCTTTCTTT; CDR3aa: CASSLDRGGTEAFF
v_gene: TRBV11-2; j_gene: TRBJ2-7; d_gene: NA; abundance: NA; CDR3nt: TGTGCCAGCAGCTTAGGGAACAGCGGTCCCTACGAGCAGTACTTC; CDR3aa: CASSLGNSGPYEQYF
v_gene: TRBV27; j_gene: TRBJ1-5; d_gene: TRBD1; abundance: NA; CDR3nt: TGTGCCAGCAGTAGTGGGACAGGGGCTCAGCCCCAGCATTTT; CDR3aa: CASSSGTGAQPQHF
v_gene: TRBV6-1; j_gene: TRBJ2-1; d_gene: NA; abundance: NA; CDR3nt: TGTGCCAGCAGGTCCTACTTTGAGCAGTTCTTC; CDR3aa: CASRSYFEQFF
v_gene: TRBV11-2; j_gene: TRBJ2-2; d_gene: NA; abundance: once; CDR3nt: TGTGCCAGCAGCTTAGGCAGGGTGGGCACCGGGGAGCTGTTTTTT; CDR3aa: CASSLGRVGTGELFF
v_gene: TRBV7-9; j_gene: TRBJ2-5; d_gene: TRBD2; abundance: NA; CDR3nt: TGTGCCAGCAGCCAAACTAGCGGGAGAGAGACCCAGTACTTC; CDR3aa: CASSQTSGRETQYF
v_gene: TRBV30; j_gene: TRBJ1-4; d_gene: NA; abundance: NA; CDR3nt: TGTGCCTGGAGCCTAGGTGGGGCGGGCGAAAAACTGTTTTTT; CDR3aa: CAWSLGGAGEKLFF
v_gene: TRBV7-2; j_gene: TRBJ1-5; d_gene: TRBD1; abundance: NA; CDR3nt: TGTGCCAGCAGCCCAAAAGGACAGGGCGTTCAGCCCCAGCATTTT; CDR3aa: CASSPKGQGVQPQHF
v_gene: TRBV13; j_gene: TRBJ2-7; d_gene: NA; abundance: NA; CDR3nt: TGTGCCAGCAGCCCAGGGCGGAGCTACGAGCAGTACTTC; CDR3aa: CASSPGRSYEQYF
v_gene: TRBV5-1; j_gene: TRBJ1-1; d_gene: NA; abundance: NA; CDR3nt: TGCGCCAGCAGCTTGAGTTTGCTAGACACTGAAGCTTTCTTT; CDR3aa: CASSLSLLDTEAFF
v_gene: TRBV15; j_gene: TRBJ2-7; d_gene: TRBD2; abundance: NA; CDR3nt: TGTGCCACCGGGGAACTAGCGGGAAACGAGCAGTACTTC; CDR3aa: CATGELAGNEQYF
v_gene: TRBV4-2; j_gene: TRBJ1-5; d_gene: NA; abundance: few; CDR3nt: TGTGCCAGCAGCCAAGAGAATCAGCCCCAGCATTTT; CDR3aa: CASSQENQPQHF
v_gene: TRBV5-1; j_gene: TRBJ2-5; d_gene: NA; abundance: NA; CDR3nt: TGCGCCAGCAGCCCGTTGGAGGGCATCCAGGAGACCCAGTACTTC; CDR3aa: CASSPLEGIQETQYF
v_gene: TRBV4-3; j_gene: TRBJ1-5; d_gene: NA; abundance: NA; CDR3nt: TGCGCCAGCAGCCCCACAGGGAGCCAGCCCCAGCATTTT; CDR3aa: CASSPTGSQPQHF
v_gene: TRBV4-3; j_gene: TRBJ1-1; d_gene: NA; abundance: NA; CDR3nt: TGCGCCAGCAGCCAAGATCGTCTCGGACAGACTGAAGCTTTCTTT; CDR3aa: CASSQDRLGQTEAFF
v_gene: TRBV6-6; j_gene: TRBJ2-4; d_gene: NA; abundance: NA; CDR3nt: TGTGCCAGCAGTTACGATGGGATAGCCAAAAACATTCAGTACTTC; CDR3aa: CASSYDGIAKNIQYF
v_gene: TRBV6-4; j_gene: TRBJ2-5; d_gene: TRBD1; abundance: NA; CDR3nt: TGTGCCAGCAGTGAGTTCCCGGGACAGACAGAGACCCAGTACTTC; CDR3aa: CASSEFPGQTETQYF
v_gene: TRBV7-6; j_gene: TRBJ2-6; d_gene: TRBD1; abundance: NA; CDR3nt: TGTGCCAGCAGCTTGGACAGGGGCTCTGGGGCCAACGTCCTGACTTTC; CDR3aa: CASSLDRGSGANVLTF
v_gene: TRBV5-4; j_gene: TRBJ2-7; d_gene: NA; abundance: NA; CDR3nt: TGTGCCAGCAGCTTGACGACAAACCCCTACGAGCAGTACTTC; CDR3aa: CASSLTTNPYEQYF
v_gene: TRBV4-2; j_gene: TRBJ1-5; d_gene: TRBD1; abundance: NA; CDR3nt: TGTGCCAGCAGCCAAGTTTTGGGGACAGATAGCAATCAGCCCCAGCATTTT; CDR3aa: CASSQVLGTDSNQPQHF
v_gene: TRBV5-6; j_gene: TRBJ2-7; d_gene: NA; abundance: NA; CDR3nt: TGTGCCAGCAGCTTGGGGGTCGGTTTTGACGAGCAGTACTTC; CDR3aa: CASSLGVGFDEQYF
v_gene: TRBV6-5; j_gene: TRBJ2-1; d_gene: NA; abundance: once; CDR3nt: TGTGCCAGCAGTTTAGGCCGGCGAGCCAGGAATGAGCAGTTCTTC; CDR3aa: CASSLGRRARNEQFF
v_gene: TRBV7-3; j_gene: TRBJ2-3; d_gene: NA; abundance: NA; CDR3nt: TGTGCCAGCAGCTTACTAGGTAGCACAGATACGCAGTATTTT; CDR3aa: CASSLLGSTDTQYF
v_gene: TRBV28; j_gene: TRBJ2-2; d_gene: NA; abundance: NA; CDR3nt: TGTGCCAGCAGAATCGGGACTGGGAACACCGGGGAGCTGTTTTTT; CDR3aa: CASRIGTGNTGELFF
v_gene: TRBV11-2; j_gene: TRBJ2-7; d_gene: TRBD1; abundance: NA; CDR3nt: TGTGCCAGCAGCTTAGGGGGGACAGGGTGGACTTCCTACGAGCAGTACTTC; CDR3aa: CASSLGGTGWTSYEQYF
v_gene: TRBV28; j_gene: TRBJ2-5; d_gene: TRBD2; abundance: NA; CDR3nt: TGTGCCAGCAGTTTTTACGCGACTAGCGGGAGTGGGGAGACCCAGTACTTC; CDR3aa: CASSFYATSGSGETQYF
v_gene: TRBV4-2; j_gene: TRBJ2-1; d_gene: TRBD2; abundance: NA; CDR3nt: TGTGCCAGCAGCCTTGCTAGCGGGAGCTACAATGAGCAGTTCTTC; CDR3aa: CASSLASGSYNEQFF
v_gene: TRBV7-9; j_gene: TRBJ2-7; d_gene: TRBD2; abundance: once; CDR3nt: TGTGCCAGCAGCTTATCGGCTAGCGGAACGACCATCGACTTC; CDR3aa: CASSLSASGTTIDF
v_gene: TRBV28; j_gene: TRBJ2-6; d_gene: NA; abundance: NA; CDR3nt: TGTGCCAGCAGTTTTTTTGGAACGGTGAGCGTATCTGGGGCCAACGTCCTGACTTTC; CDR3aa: CASSFFGTVSVSGANVLTF
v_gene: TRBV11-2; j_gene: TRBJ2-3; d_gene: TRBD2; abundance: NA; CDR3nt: TGTGCCAGCAGCTTAGCTTTGCGGGAGGCCGATACGCAGTATTTT; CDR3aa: CASSLALREADTQYF
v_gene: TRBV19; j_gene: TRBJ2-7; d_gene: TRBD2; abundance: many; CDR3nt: TGTGCCAGTAGTAGGGGACTAGCGGGAGACGAGCAGTACTTC; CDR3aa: CASSRGLAGDEQYF
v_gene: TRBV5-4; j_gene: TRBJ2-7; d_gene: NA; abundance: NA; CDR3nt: TGTGCCAGCAGCTTGGGGACGGAGTCTTACGAGCAGTACTTC; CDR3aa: CASSLGTESYEQYF
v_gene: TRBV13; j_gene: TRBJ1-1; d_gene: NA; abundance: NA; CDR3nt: TGTGCCAGCAGCAGCACAGGGCTGGGGGTGACGACTGAAGCTTTCTTT; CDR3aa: CASSSTGLGVTTEAFF
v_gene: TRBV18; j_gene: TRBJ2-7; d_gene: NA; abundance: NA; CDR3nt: TGTGCCAGCTCACCATGGACAGCTAACTCCTACGAGCAGTACTTC; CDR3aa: CASSPWTANSYEQYF
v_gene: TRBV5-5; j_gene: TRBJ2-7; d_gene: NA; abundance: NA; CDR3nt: TGTGCCAGCAGCTCACAGGGCTACGAGCAGTACTTC; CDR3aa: CASSSQGYEQYF
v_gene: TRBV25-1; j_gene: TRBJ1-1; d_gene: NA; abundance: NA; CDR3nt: TGTGCCAGCAGTGATAACAGGGTTGAAGCTTTCTTT; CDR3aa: CASSDNRVEAFF
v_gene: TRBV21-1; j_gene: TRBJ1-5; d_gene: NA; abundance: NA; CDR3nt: TGTGCCAGCAGCGACAAACAGGTTCTTTCGTTTCAGCCCCAGCATTTT; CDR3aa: CASSDKQVLSFQPQHF
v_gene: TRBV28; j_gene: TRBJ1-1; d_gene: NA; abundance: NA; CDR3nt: TGTGCCAGCAGTTTAAGTGGGCAGGGGAACACTGAAGCTTTCTTT; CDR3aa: CASSLSGQGNTEAFF
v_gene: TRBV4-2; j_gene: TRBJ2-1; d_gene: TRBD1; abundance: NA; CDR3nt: TGTGCCAGCAGCCAGGACAGGGGTCTTACCCTCAATGAGCAGTTCTTC; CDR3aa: CASSQDRGLTLNEQFF
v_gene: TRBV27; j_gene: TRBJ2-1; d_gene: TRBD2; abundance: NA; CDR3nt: TGTGCCAGCAGTTTATCGCCCCCGGGAGGGACGACCTACAATGAGCAGTTCTTC; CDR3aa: CASSLSPPGGTTYNEQFF
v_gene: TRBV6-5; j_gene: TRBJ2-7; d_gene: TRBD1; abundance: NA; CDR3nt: TGTGCCAGCAGTCCGGGACAGATAAGCGAGCAGTACTTC; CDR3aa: CASSPGQISEQYF
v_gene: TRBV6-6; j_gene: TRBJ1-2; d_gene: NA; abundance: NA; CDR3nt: TGTGCCAGCAGTTACTCGGAAGGTCCCTATGGCTACACCTTC; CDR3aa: CASSYSEGPYGYTF
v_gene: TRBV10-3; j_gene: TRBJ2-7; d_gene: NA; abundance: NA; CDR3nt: TGTGCCATCAGTGGTGACAGTTTGTCCTACGAGCAGTACTTC; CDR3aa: CAISGDSLSYEQYF
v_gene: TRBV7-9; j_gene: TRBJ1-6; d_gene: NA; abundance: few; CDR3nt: TGTGCCAGCAGCACTCAAGACAGCTTCTATAATTCACCCCTCCACTTT; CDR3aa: CASSTQDSFYNSPLHF
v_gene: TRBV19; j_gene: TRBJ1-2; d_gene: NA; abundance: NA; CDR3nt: TGTGCCAGTAGTCCCTTCTGGAAAGACTATGGCTACACCTTC; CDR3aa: CASSPFWKDYGYTF
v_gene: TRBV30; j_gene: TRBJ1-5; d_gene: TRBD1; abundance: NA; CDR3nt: TGTGCTTGGGGTTGGCAGGGGGAAAATCAGCCCCAGCATTTT; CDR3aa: CAWGWQGENQPQHF
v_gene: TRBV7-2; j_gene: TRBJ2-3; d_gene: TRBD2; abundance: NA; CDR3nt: TGTGCCAGCAGCTTAGGGCTCGGGACTAGCGGGGGCGTCACAGATACGCAGTATTTT; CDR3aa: CASSLGLGTSGGVTDTQYF